Sequencing of this T cell receptor beta chain was carried out in a study of blood T cell repertoires in COVID-19. As originally analysed: How many nucleated cells were present was estimated from reference gene primer amplification. This table comes from immunoSEQ multiplex PCR, and its TCRdb copy is limited to in-frame clones, with some not included. The DNA was the basis for D and trimming; V, J and clone size are from that table. The table lists roughly 140,000 clones, 80% of them singletons. The CDR3 covers 17 residues. Trimming shortened V by 0 bases and J by 0 bases, and 11 bases separated the two germline ends. CDR1 is SGHVS, CDR2 FNYEAQ, per germline.

The sequence derives from a woman aged 50 to 60 with acute or convalescent COVID-19. The sequencing input was peripheral blood. The chain recombines TRBV7-6 with TRBJ1-4, with D possibly being TRBD1 (5 bases). CDR3 residues: CASSLAGEKATNEKLFF. As DNA, the CDR3 is TGTGCCAGCAGCTTAGCAGGGGAAAAAGCAACTAATGAAAAACTGTTTTTT.